There are a few counts of the clone carrying this TCR beta chain. Antigen specificity is unknown. PCR employed 60 Vbeta and 13 Jbeta primers. Clones were sequenced by immunoSEQ multiplex PCR, and TCRdb holds only the in-frame ones, with some missing. Of approximately 200,000 clones listed, about four fifths are singletons. This entry is derived from a study of cytomegalovirus exposure and HLA in healthy donors. Findings and limits, study-wide: CMV serostatus was the only immune exposure information that was available.

With 1 base clipped from V and 6 bases from J, the junction kept 11 bases outside the gene matches. CDR3 size: 17 residues. Germline CDR1 is MGHRA and CDR2 is YSYEKL. Donors were nominally healthy when sampled, though unrecorded immune exposures were likely. The receptor's source is a young man in good health and CMV-seropositive. The chain recombines TRBV4-1 with TRBJ1-5; the match to TRBD1 covers 8 bases. The sample was PBMCs. DNA for the CDR3: TGCGCCAGCAGCCAAGTAGGGGGACAGGTAGGGAGTCAGCCCCAGCATTTT. It translates to CASSQVGGQVGSQPQHF.